The source of this TCR beta chain is a study of shared clonotypes between healthy human individuals. General observations from the study: Naive subsets generally had larger estimated richness than memory subsets.

Between the trimmed V and J ends, which lost 1 base and 4 bases, there was a span of 11 bases. Germline V gene lookup returns CDR1 SGHTA and CDR2 FQGNSA. This CDR3 spans 14 amino acids. Profiled with immunoSEQ multiplex PCR; TCRdb holds only in-frame clones, not every one. In the table there are around 990,000 clones, around 77% of which are singletons. As to this clone: Its matching antigen is unknown. This same CDR3 is encoded by further DNA sequences in the sample.

The rearrangement links TRBV7-2 to TRBJ2-7; D may be TRBD1 (6 bases). The sample comprised memory CD4+ T cells from PBMCs. Subset reported: CD45RA-negative fraction. This TCR came from a young man in good health. Some clones in this sample may be carry-over from other donors' samples. CDR3 sequence (DNA): TGTGCCAGCAGCTTAGTTGGACAGACATACGAGCAGTACTTC. It encodes CASSLVGQTYEQYF.